This TCR beta chain is from a study of response to subunit inactivated influenza vaccine. General study results and limits: The study's authors posited that every seasonal influenza vaccination enlists few new T cells.

Points on this clonotype: The target antigen is unknown.

TCRdb redid the calling of the RT-PCR reads with MiXCR, one entry per CDR3 protein. The sample consists of some 850,000 distinct CDR3 sequences, roughly 18% of them appearing once. Between the trimmed V and J ends, which lost 5 bases and 5 bases, there was a span of 9 bases. The CDR3 is made up of 12 amino acids. The V gene's germline CDR1 is SGHVS and CDR2 FNYEAQ. The chain joins TRBV7-6 to TRBJ2-5; D ambiguous. Material: PBMCs from blood, obtained roughly 5 days after vaccination. The TCR originated in a man aged 50-59 years who received an inactivated influenza vaccine. This CDR3 is CASSAPRETQYF. In DNA, the CDR3 is TGTGCCAGCAGCGCGCCAAGGGAGACCCAGTACTTC.